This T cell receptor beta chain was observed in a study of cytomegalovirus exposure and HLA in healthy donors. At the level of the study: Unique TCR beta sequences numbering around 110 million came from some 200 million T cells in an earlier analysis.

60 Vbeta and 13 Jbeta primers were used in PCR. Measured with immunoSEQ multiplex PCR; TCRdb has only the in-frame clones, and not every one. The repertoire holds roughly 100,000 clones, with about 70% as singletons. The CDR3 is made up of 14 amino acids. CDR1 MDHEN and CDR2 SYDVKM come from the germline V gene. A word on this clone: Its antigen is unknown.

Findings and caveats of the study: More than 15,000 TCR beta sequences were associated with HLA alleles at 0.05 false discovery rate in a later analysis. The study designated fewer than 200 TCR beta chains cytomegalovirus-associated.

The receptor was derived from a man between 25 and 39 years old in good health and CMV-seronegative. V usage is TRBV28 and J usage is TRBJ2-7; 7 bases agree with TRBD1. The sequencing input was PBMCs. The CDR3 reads CGSYGGQPTYEQYF. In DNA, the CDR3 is TGTGGGAGTTATGGGGGACAGCCAACCTACGAGCAGTACTTC.